The text below deals with one T cell receptor (beta chain). The antigen is unknown. These data belong to a study of T cell responses to AZD1222 COVID-19 vaccine. Study-wide points: Clonal diversity was possibly underestimated; the donors were predominantly white British and more often female.

Germline V lookup: CDR1 SGHVT, CDR2 SQSDAQ. This CDR3 comprises 16 residues. With 9 bases removed from V and 0 bases from J, the gap between germline ends came to 18 bases. Method: immunoSEQ multiplex PCR; TCRdb's copy keeps in-frame clones and lacks some. Among around 100,000 clones listed, 65% to 85% were seen once. The TCR was taken from an adult in good health. Here the sequenced sample was peripheral blood, taken on day 0 of AZD1222 vaccination. The chain combines TRBV7-4 with TRBJ1-5; TRBD1 is a possible D gene (6 bases). The chain's CDR3 is CASGGANRYSNQPQHF. The CDR3, as DNA: TGTGCCAGTGGGGGCGCCAACAGATATAGCAATCAGCCCCAGCATTTT.